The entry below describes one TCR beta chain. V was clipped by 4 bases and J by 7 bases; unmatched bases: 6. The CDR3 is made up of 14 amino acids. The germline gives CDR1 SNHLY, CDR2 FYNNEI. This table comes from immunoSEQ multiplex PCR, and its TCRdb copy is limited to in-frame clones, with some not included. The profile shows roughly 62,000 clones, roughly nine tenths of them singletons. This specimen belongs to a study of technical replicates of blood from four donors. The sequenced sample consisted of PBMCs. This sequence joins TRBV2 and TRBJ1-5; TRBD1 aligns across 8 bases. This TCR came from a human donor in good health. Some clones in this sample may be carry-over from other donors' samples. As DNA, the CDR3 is TGTGCCAGCAGTGGGCAGGGGGCTTGGCAGCCCCAGCATTTT. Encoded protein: CASSGQGAWQPQHF.